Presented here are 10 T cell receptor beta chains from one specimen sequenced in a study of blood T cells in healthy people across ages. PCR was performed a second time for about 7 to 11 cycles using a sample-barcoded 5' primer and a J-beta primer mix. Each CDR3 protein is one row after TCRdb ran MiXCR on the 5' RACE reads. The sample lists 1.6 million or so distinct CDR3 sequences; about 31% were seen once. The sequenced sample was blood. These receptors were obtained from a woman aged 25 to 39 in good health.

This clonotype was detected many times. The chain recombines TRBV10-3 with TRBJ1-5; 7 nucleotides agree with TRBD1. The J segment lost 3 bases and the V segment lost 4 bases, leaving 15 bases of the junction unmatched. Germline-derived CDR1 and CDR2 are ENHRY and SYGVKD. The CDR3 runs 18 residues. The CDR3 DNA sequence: TGTGCCATCAGTGCTAGTGGGCTGACAGGGATTGACAATCAGCCCCAGCATTTT. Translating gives CAISASGLTGIDNQPQHF.

The CDR3 loop reads CAWRRGSGGRSEQFF. The CDR3 DNA is TGTGCCTGGAGGAGGGGATCGGGCGGGAGGTCTGAGCAGTTCTTC. V is TRBV30 and J is TRBJ2-1; 8 bases fit TRBD2. The V gene end was trimmed by 3 bases and the J gene end by 9 bases; junction bases not matched to a gene: 13. Per the germline V gene, CDR1 is GTSNPN and CDR2 is SVGIG (reference sequence). The CDR3 loop spans 15 amino acids.

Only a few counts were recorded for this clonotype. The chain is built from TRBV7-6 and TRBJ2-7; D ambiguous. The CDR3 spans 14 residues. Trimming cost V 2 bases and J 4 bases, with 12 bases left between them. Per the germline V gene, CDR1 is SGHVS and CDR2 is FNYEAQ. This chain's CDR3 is CASSLRRAAYEQYF. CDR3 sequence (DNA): TGTGCCAGCAGCTTACGGCGCGCCGCTTACGAGCAGTACTTC. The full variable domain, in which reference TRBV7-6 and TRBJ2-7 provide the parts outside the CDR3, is GAGVSQSPRYKVTKRGQDVALRCDPISGHVSLYWYRQALGQGPEFLTYFNYEAQQDKSGLPNDRFSAERPEGSISTLTIQRTEQRDSAMYRCASSLRRAAYEQYFGPGTRLTVT.

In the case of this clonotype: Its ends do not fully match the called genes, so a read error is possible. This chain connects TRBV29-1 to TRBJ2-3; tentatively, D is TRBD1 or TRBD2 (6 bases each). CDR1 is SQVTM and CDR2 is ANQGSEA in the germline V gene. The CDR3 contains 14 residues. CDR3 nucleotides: TGCAGCGTTGAAGGTTTGGGGGGCCCAGATGCGCAGTATTTT. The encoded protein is CSVEGLGGPDAQYF.

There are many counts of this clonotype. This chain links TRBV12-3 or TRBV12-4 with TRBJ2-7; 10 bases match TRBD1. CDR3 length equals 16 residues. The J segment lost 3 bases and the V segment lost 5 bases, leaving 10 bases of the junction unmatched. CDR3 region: CASSLLGTGANYEQYF. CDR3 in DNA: TGTGCCAGCAGTCTGTTGGGGACAGGGGCTAACTACGAGCAGTACTTC.

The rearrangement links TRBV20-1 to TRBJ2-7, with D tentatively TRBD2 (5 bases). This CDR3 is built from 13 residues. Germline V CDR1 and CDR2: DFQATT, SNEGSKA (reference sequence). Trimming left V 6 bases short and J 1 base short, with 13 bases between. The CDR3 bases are TGCAGTGCAGGGCGGGCGGAATCCTACGAGCAGTACTTC. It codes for CSAGRAESYEQYF.

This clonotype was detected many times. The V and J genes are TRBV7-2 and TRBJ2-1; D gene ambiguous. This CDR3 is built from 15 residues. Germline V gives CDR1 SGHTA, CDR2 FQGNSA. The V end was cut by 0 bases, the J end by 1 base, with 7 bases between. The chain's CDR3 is CASSLAGQSYNEQFF. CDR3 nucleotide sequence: TGTGCCAGCAGCTTAGCTGGGCAATCCTACAATGAGCAGTTCTTC.

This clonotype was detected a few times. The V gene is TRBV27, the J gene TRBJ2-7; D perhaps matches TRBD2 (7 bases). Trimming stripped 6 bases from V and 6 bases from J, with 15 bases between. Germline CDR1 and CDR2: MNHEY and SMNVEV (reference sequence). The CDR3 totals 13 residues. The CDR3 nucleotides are TGTGCCAGCAGACCCCGGGGGGCTGGCGAGCAGTACTTC. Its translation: CASRPRGAGEQYF.

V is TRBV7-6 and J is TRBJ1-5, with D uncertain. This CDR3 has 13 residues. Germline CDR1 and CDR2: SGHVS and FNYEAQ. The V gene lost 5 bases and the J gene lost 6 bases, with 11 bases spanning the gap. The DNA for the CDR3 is TGTGCCAGCAGCCTTAGGGTCGGTCAGCCCCAGCATTTT. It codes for CASSLRVGQPQHF.

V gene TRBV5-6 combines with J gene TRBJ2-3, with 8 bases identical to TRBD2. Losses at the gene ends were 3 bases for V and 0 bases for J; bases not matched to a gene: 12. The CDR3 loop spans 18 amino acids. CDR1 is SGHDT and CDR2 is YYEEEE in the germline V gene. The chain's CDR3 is CASSSVAGYYGSTDTQYF. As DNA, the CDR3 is TGTGCCAGCAGCTCGGTAGCGGGGTACTATGGGAGCACAGATACGCAGTATTTT.